The entry that follows covers one T cell receptor beta chain sequence. Its antigen is currently unknown. This entry comes from a study of shared clonotypes between healthy human individuals. General study results and limits: Sequencing of the sorted subsets was shown by rarefaction to be incomplete despite large depth.

Genomic DNA (from each subset) was split evenly across several immunoSEQ plates. As originally analysed: ImmunoSEQ output held junction-only sequences without quality scores, so filtering differed. Libraries were prepared by immunoSEQ multiplex PCR; TCRdb keeps only in-frame clonotypes and omits some of them. The V and J calls and clone size are taken from that table; D and trimming were inferred from the DNA. The sample holds around 700,000 clones, 90% to 95% seen once. Only CD45RO-negative cells positively selected for CCR7 counted as naive CD8 cells, so terminally differentiated effector memory CD45RA+ cells were excluded. V trimming: 3 bases; J trimming: 0 bases; junction bases outside the gene matches: 8. Germline CDR1 and CDR2: SGDLS and YYNGEE. The CDR3 has 17 residues.

This TCR came from a man aged 25-40 years in good health. V usage is TRBV9 and J usage is TRBJ2-1; 8 positions agree with TRBD2. Sample: naive CD8+ T cells sorted from blood. This chain's CDR3 is CASSAFSGVSSYNEQFF. The CDR3 nucleotides read TGTGCCAGCAGCGCCTTTAGCGGGGTAAGCTCCTACAATGAGCAGTTCTTC.